This entry describes one T cell receptor beta chain. Its antigen specificity is not known. No much larger clone is present one base from it, and per-base qualities are unavailable. One collaborating source in Seattle enrolled patients while the patients were actively infected and followed the patients over time throughout the course of disease. The collaborating institutions used their own protocols to collect whole blood in K2EDTA tubes. Collaborator samples were shipped for TCRbeta analysis as frozen whole blood, isolated PBMCs, or DNA extracted from either sample type. From its cysteine to its phenylalanine, the CDR3 spans 16 amino acids. Only the CDR3 portion is preserved as DNA: 48 bases, with reading frame beginning at the first base. Here V drops 2 bases and J drops 0 bases, and the junction holds 1 base not matched to any gene. CDR1 and CDR2 are read off the germline V gene (reference sequence) as LNHDA and SQIVND.

The source of the sample is a study of blood T cell repertoires in COVID-19 (dated by TCRdb to between 2020 and 2021). Background on the whole study: The collaborator samples originated in the United States, Italy and Spain and spanned the acute and convalescent phases of COVID-19. The prospective study material was composed of cDNA or gDNA derived from T cells, B-cell-depleted T cells, or PBMCs. Deeply sampled blood TCRbeta repertoires from subjects exposed to, actively infected with, or recovered from COVID-19 were included in the dataset. The repertoires were released in a freely available public database intended as a resource for research on the immune response to SARS-CoV-2. Samples were obtained from the ongoing ImmuneRACE study (first 160 participants) and from about 1,300 subjects provided by 6 global collaborators. The sample metadata nearly always contained a de-identified subject ID, COVID-19 status, age in years and sex. Where HLA class I and class II types were available, the types were taken from metadata supplied by the sample provider, not from assay-based typing. The research as a whole found: Clinical and demographic metadata were provided uncurated, with the amount varying by source and participant.

TCRbeta CDR3 regions were amplified from genomic DNA using the immunoSEQ Assay, a bias-controlled multiplex PCR. The authors' analysis ran thus. The number of nucleated cells in each sample was estimated from the amplification of reference gene primers within the assay. Sequence reads were collapsed and filtered to measure the absolute abundance of every unique TCRbeta CDR3 rearrangement. For each sample, productive Simpson clonality was calculated as the square root of Simpson's diversity index across productive rearrangements. Sourced from immuneACCESS, this table was stored by TCRdb with only in-frame sequences that have V and J called. A share of the clones is absent; for the studies checked, an unresolved V gene accounts for under half, and the remainder has no known explanation. V, J and clone size are those of that table, while D and trimming were read from the DNA. Within this sample are approximately 25,000 clones, with 65% to 75% of them counted one time only. The leading ten clones occupy about 6.5% of the sample.

The V and J genes are TRBV19 and TRBJ2-3, with 11 junctional bases fitting TRBD2. The receptor's source is a man in his fifties with COVID-19, enrolled during active disease. Material: peripheral blood. The encoded CDR3 is CASSIRTSGSTDTQYF. The DNA sequence follows: TGTGCCAGTAGTATAAGGACTAGCGGGAGCACAGATACGCAGTATTTT. Beyond the CDR3, the reference TRBV19 and TRBJ2-3 genes provide the residues; the full variable domain reads: DGGITQSPKYLFRKEGQNVTLSCEQNLNHDAMYWYRQDPGQGLRLIYYSQIVNDFQKGDIAEGYSVSREKKESFPLTVTSAQKNPTAFYLCASSIRTSGSTDTQYFGPGTRLTVL.